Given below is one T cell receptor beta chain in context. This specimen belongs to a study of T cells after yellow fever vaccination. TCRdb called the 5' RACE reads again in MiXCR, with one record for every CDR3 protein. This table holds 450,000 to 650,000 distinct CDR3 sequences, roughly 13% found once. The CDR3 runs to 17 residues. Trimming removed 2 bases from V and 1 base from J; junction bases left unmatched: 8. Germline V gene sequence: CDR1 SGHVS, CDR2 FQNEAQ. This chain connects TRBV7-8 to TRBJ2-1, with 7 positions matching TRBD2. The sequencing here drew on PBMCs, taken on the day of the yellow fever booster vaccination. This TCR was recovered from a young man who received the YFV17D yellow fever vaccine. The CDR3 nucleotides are TGTGCCAGCAGCTTAAGAGGAGCGGGAAGGTCCTACAATGAGCAGTTCTTC. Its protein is CASSLRGAGRSYNEQFF.